The sequence of this T cell receptor beta chain was determined in a study of T cells expressing NK-cell markers. Germline V gene sequence: CDR1 SEHNR, CDR2 FQNEAQ (reference sequence). CDR3 size: 14 residues. TCRdb reprocessed the 5' RACE reads, with one entry per CDR3 protein and no DNA. The listing records approximately 420,000 distinct CDR3 sequences. The TCR comes from a woman in her forties or fifties in good health. Input material: blood T cells: a sorted CD56 or NKG2C T cell subset, CD4+ or CD8+ T cells, or bulk PBMC T cells (not recorded which). The chain recombines TRBV7-9 with TRBJ1-3; there is no DNA to check the TCRdb D call of TRBD1. Here the CDR3 reads CASSFSRGRNTIYF. The full variable domain, rest sourced from reference TRBV7-9 and TRBJ1-3, is DTGVSQNPRHKITKRGQNVTFRCDPISEHNRLYWYRQTLGQGPEFLTYFQNEAQLEKSRLLSDRFSAERPKGSFSTLEIQRTEQGDSAMYLCASSFSRGRNTIYFGEGSWLTVV.